This TCR beta chain was sequenced during a study of shared clonotypes between healthy human individuals. Study conclusions and caveats: Clonotype sharing among donors was thought likely to change with sequencing depth.

A CD45RA-negative memory subset and a CD45RA+ naive subset were separated from the CD4+ cells. Germline V gene lookup returns CDR1 LGHNA and CDR2 YNFKEQ. V lost 1 base to trimming and J lost 0 bases, with 24 bases between them. CDR3 length: 21 residues. The table lists this clone with a few counts. Its antigen is still unknown. Once extracted for a subset, genomic DNA was divided evenly among several immunoSEQ plates. Sequenced by immunoSEQ multiplex PCR; TCRdb stores in-frame clones only, minus some. This table has about 1.1 million clones, about 84% appearing once. The chain is built from TRBV4-2 and TRBJ2-2; maybe TRBD2 (5 bases). This TCR came from a man in his late teens or twenties in good health. Some clones in this sample may be carry-over from other donors' samples. Sequencing was carried out using memory CD4+ T cells from PBMCs. Subset noted: CD45RA-negative fraction. The CDR3 DNA sequence: TGTGCCAGCAGCCAAGGCGGATGGGAACGAGGGTCCTCTTCGAACACCGGGGAGCTGTTTTTT. Residues: CASSQGGWERGSSSNTGELFF.